One T cell receptor (beta chain) is described in this entry. Its specificity is unknown. This sample was taken from a study of shared clonotypes between healthy human individuals. Study results and limitations: As a rule, naive subsets had a larger estimated richness than memory subsets.

Several immunoSEQ plates held equal portions of the genomic DNA taken from each subset. Some clones are missing from TCRdb's copy, which holds only in-frame ones; the method was immunoSEQ multiplex PCR. The data contain 1,400,000 or so clones, 98% of them singletons. The V gene's germline CDR1 is SNHLY and CDR2 FYNNEI. The CDR3 is made up of 14 amino acids. The germline V and J ends were trimmed by 4 bases and 0 bases, with 8 bases remaining between them. What was sequenced was naive CD4+ T cells sorted from blood. As for subset: CD45RA+ positively selected. This TCR derives from a man aged 25 to 40 in good health. The rearrangement uses TRBV2 and TRBJ2-3; D not resolved. The CDR3 DNA sequence: TGTGCCAGCAGTGGGGTCTTTAGCACAGATACGCAGTATTTT. Translating gives CASSGVFSTDTQYF. Looking up the rest from reference TRBV2 and TRBJ2-3 gives the full variable domain: EPEVTQTPSHQVTQMGQEVILRCVPISNHLYFYWYRQILGQKVEFLVSFYNNEISEKSEIFDDQFSVERPDGSNFTLKIRSTKLEDSAMYFCASSGVFSTDTQYFGPGTRLTVL.